Below are 3 T cell receptor beta chains sequenced from a single sample in a study of T cells in localized non-small cell lung cancer. Only in-frame clones appear in the TCRdb table, and some are missing; sequencing was by immunoSEQ multiplex PCR. The sample includes over a thousand clones, around 25% of them seen just once. Sequenced here: lung tumor tissue, sampled before any cancer treatment. The source of these receptors is an older female donor with stage II lung adenocarcinoma.

The J gene is TRBJ2-7, the V gene TRBV11-3; no firm D call. Trimming removed 0 bases at V and 0 bases at J, with 9 bases between. The CDR3 sequence is 15 residues long. Germline V lookup: CDR1 SGHNT, CDR2 YENEEA. The CDR3 nucleotides read TGTGCCAGCAGCTTAGAGTCCCGATACTCCTACGAGCAGTACTTC. Protein: CASSLESRYSYEQYF.

This clone was picked up a small number of times. This rearrangement joins TRBV6-8 to TRBJ2-7, with 12 bases aligning to TRBD1. The ends lost 5 bases at V and 7 bases at J; junction bases unmatched: 12. Per germline, CDR1 MNHGY and CDR2 SAAAGT. CDR3 size: 16 residues. DNA of the CDR3: TGTGCCAGCAGTGCGGACCCGGGACAGGGGGCGCGTGAGCAGTACTTC. Amino acids: CASSADPGQGAREQYF.

The sample holds a few counts of this clone. This chain links TRBV30 with TRBJ2-7, with D uncertain. CDR3 length: 13 residues. Trimming took off 0 bases at V and 6 bases at J, with 12 bases between the two ends. In germline, CDR1 is GTSNPN, CDR2 SVGIG (reference sequence). This CDR3 reads CAWSVSRSSEQYF. DNA for the CDR3: TGTGCCTGGAGTGTGTCCAGAAGCTCCGAGCAGTACTTC.